This T cell receptor (beta chain) was captured in a study of identifying expanded T cells in peripheral blood. General study points: Clone count variance between approximately two-week samples rose with total template count. Technical replicates showed around 1.2 changed clones; about two weeks 15 to 20; four weeks 19.

Healthy donors had no documented immune events, such as infections, while sampled. The table came from immunoSEQ multiplex PCR; TCRdb's copy has only in-frame clones and leaves some out. This sample has about 86,000 clones, with about 85% found just once. A note on this clone: Its matching antigen is unknown. An end of the junction differs from the germline gene, which may be a read error. Other DNA sequences in the sample encode the same CDR3.

The CDR3 sequence is 14 residues long. CDR1 and CDR2 from the germline V gene are SEHNR and FQNEAQ (reference sequence). The rearrangement uses TRBV7-9 and TRBJ1-1; maybe TRBD1 (6 bases). Sample: blood. This clonotype was obtained from a person aged 18 to 75 in good health. The CDR3 is CASSLVQGNTEAFF. The DNA of the CDR3 is TGCGCCAGCAGCTTAGTACAGGGGAACACTGAAGCTTTCTTT.